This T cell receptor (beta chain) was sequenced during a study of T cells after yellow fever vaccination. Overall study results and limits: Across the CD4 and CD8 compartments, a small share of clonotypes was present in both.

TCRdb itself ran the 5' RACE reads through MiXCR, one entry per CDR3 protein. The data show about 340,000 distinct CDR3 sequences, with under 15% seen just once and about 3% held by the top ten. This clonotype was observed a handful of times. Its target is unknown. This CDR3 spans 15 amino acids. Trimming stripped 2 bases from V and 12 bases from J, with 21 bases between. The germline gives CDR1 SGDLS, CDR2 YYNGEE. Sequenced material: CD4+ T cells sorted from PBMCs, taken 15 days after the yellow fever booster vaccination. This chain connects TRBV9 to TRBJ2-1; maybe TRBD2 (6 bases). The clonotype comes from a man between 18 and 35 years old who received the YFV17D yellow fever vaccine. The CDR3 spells CASSVVSTSGGVQFF. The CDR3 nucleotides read TGTGCCAGCAGCGTTGTCTCAACCAGCGGCGGGGTGCAGTTCTTC.